This T cell receptor (beta chain) is drawn from a study of early T cells in non-severe SARS-CoV-2 infection. The germline gives CDR1 MGHRA, CDR2 YSYEKL. V trimming: 1 base; J trimming: 6 bases; junction bases outside the gene matches: 11. The CDR3 sequence is 17 residues long. MiXCR was run by TCRdb on the 5' RACE reads, yielding one entry per CDR3 protein. Among approximately 98,000 distinct CDR3 sequences, 9% to 14% were seen once, and the ten largest hold around 3%. This clonotype was seen repeatedly, ten times or more. Input material: whole blood. V gene TRBV4-1 combines with J gene TRBJ2-1; TRBD1 aligns across 8 bases. The sequence derives from an adult who was a healthcare worker with PCR-confirmed SARS-CoV-2 infection or an uninfected control (not recorded which). CDR3 residues: CASSQVLTGGPLNEQFF. The CDR3, as DNA: TGCGCCAGCAGCCAAGTTTTAACAGGGGGGCCACTCAATGAGCAGTTCTTC.